The 18 T cell receptor beta chains below were found in one sample sequenced in a study of T cell repertoires in cytomegalovirus infection. TCRdb redid the calling of the reads with MiXCR, one entry per CDR3 protein. The sample consists of hundreds of thousands of distinct CDR3 sequences, about 42% of them appearing once. Antigen specificity for these receptors is unknown. The sequencing here drew on cultured PBMCs, taken from culture after CMV antigen stimulation. These receptor sequences come from a human donor in good health (CMV status not recorded). Some clones in this sample may be carry-over from other donors' samples.

The rearrangement uses TRBV15 and TRBJ1-1; 7 bases line up with TRBD1. V lost 0 bases, J lost 4 bases, and 2 bases stayed unmatched. From germline, CDR1 is LNHNV and CDR2 YYDKDF (reference sequence). This CDR3 is built from 14 residues. The CDR3 spells CATSRDRGATEAFF. In DNA form, the CDR3 reads TGTGCCACCAGCAGAGACAGGGGGGCCACTGAAGCTTTCTTT.

This chain links TRBV27 with TRBJ2-7; D gene uncertain. Looked up from germline, CDR1 is MNHEY and CDR2 is SMNVEV (reference sequence). The CDR3 extends over 14 amino acids. Trimming cost V 2 bases and J 2 bases, with 10 bases left between them. In DNA form, the CDR3 reads TGTGCCAGCAGTTTAAGCCGGGTCACCTACGAGCAGTACTTC. It is translated as CASSLSRVTYEQYF.

V and J are TRBV7-2 and TRBJ2-1; 7 positions match TRBD2. The CDR3 contains 13 residues. The V segment lost 8 bases and the J segment 10 bases; nucleotides outside the gene matches: 11. From germline, CDR1 is SGHTA and CDR2 FQGNSA. CDR3 protein: CASRGGAAGEQFF. CDR3 nucleotide sequence: TGTGCCAGCCGGGGAGGGGCCGCCGGGGAGCAGTTCTTC.

The rearrangement joins TRBV10-3 to TRBJ2-1; no clear D. The CDR3 totals 12 residues. With 3 bases removed from V and 5 bases from J, the gap between germline ends came to 5 bases. Per germline, CDR1 ENHRY and CDR2 SYGVKD. The CDR3 here is CAISDSNNEQFF. CDR3 bases: TGTGCCATCAGTGACTCGAACAATGAGCAGTTCTTC.

The chain combines TRBV10-3 with TRBJ1-6; D unclear. Trimming cost V 3 bases and J 0 bases, with 6 bases left between them. The germline gives CDR1 ENHRY, CDR2 SYGVKD. The CDR3 runs to 15 residues. CDR3 coding DNA: TGTGCCATCAGTGACAGTAGCTCCTATAATTCACCCCTCCACTTT. This codes for CAISDSSSYNSPLHF.

This clonotype has a handful of counts. The CDR3 DNA is TGTGCCAGCGGCTCTGGGCGGGGAGGGGTGAGGAACGAGCAGTACTTC. It encodes CASGSGRGGVRNEQYF. The chain uses TRBV6-1 and TRBJ2-7; the match to TRBD2 covers 7 bases. The J segment lost 5 bases and the V segment lost 8 bases, leaving 18 bases of the junction unmatched. CDR1 is MNHNS and CDR2 is SASEGT in the germline V gene. The length of the CDR3 is 16 residues.

The chain recombines TRBV7-4 with TRBJ1-2; D might be TRBD1 (5 bases). This CDR3 contains 10 residues. CDR1 and CDR2 from the germline V gene are SGHVT and SQSDAQ. The CDR3 is CPGGSGGYTF. CDR3 bases: TGTCCCGGGGGATCGGGGGGCTACACCTTC.

This chain links TRBV7-2 with TRBJ2-7, with 10 bases lining up with TRBD2. V shed 5 bases and J 2 bases; nucleotides not matched to a gene: 3. This CDR3 is built from 14 residues. Germline assignment: CDR1 SGHTA and CDR2 FQGNSA. CDR3 sequence: CASSPLAGTYEQYF. For the CDR3, the DNA is TGTGCCAGCAGCCCACTAGCGGGGACCTACGAGCAGTACTTC.

This clonotype was seen a few times. The chain couples TRBV19 to TRBJ2-7; no clear D. The germline V gene encodes CDR1 LNHDA and CDR2 SQIVND (reference sequence). V was pared by 5 bases and J by 5 bases, with 22 bases between. The CDR3 has 16 residues. The CDR3, as DNA: TGTGCCAGTAGTCAGACCGGTTTTTCCAACCACGACGAGCAGTACTTC. Its translation is CASSQTGFSNHDEQYF.

This clonotype was seen more than once but under ten times. The chain carries TRBV5-1 and TRBJ2-1; the D gene is possibly TRBD1 (6 bases). Trimming cost V 3 bases and J 12 bases, with 13 bases left between them. This CDR3 is built from 12 residues. Germline loops: CDR1 SGHRS, CDR2 YFSETQ. The CDR3 nucleotides read TGCGCCAGCAGCTCACAGGGTTTTCGGCAGTTCTTC. Encoded protein: CASSSQGFRQFF.

The chain carries TRBV12-3 or TRBV12-4 and TRBJ2-7, with 12 bases that match TRBD2. Trimming cost V 1 base and J 5 bases; bases outside gene matches: 3. This CDR3 region has 15 residues. The CDR3 here is CASSLGLAGEDEQYF. The CDR3 DNA reads as TGTGCCAGCAGTTTAGGACTAGCGGGAGAGGACGAGCAGTACTTC.

The chain has TRBV24-1 and TRBJ2-2, with D possibly matching TRBD2 (6 bases). V lost 0 bases and J lost 0, with 13 bases in between. The germline V gene encodes CDR1 KGHDR and CDR2 SFDVKD. This CDR3 spans 18 amino acids. The CDR3: CATSDLTARGSNTGELFF. The CDR3, as DNA: TGTGCCACCAGTGATTTGACTGCCCGGGGGTCGAACACCGGGGAGCTGTTTTTT.

The rearrangement links TRBV6-1 to TRBJ2-3, with D possibly TRBD2 on 5 matching bases. Trimming pared 5 bases from V and 2 bases from J, leaving 17 bases between. Looked up from germline, CDR1 is MNHNS and CDR2 is SASEGT. CDR3 length equals 16 residues. DNA for the CDR3: TGTGCCAGCAGTTCCCCTTACCTCGGGATCACAGATACGCAGTATTTT. It yields the protein CASSSPYLGITDTQYF.

The rearrangement uses TRBV7-2 and TRBJ2-1, with 7 nucleotides matching TRBD2. Germline CDR1 reads SGHTA; CDR2 reads FQGNSA. CDR3 length: 12 amino acids. The trim removed 3 bases at V and 11 bases at J, leaving 4 bases unmatched. The CDR3 sequence: CASSLASGQQFF. The CDR3 region has the DNA TGTGCCAGCAGCTTGGCTAGCGGACAGCAGTTCTTC.

The chain employs TRBV25-1 and TRBJ2-1; D perhaps matches TRBD2 (5 bases). The V gene lost 1 base and the J gene lost 4 bases, with 11 bases spanning the gap. Germline V CDR1 and CDR2: MGHDK, SYGVNS. The length of the CDR3 is 15 residues. The CDR3 loop is CASSELGSRYNEQFF. DNA for the CDR3: TGTGCCAGCAGTGAATTAGGGAGTAGGTACAATGAGCAGTTCTTC. Together with reference TRBV25-1 and TRBJ2-1, the CDR3 gives the full variable domain: EADIYQTPRYLVIGTGKKITLECSQTMGHDKMYWYQQDPGMELHLIHYSYGVNSTEKGDLSSESTVSRIRTEHFPLTLESARPSHTSQYLCASSELGSRYNEQFFGPGTRLTVL.

The chain carries TRBV6-5 and TRBJ1-1; D remains unclear. The V gene lost 3 bases and the J gene lost 6 bases, with 17 bases spanning the gap. The CDR3 is 15 amino acids. CDR1 is MNHEY and CDR2 is SVGAGI in the germline V gene. The CDR3 reads CASSYGRYGRAEAFF. CDR3 DNA sequence: TGTGCCAGCAGTTATGGGCGTTATGGGAGAGCTGAAGCTTTCTTT.

V gene TRBV7-6 combines with J gene TRBJ2-1, with 13 positions matching TRBD2. J lost 6 bases, V lost 5 bases, and 4 bases had no gene match. Germline CDR1 SGHVS, CDR2 FNYEAQ. The CDR3 consists of 15 residues. The CDR3 coding sequence is TGTGCCAGCAGCAAGGGACTAGCGGGGCTCAATGAGCAGTTCTTC. The encoded protein is CASSKGLAGLNEQFF.

CDR3 nucleotide sequence: TGCGCCAGCAGCCCGACGGGGCGGGGATCCACTGAAGCTTTCTTT. Translating gives CASSPTGRGSTEAFF. The chain is built from TRBV4-1 and TRBJ1-1, with a tentative D call TRBD1 (5 bases). Germline-derived CDR1 and CDR2 are MGHRA and YSYEKL. The CDR3 is 15 amino acids. V was pared by 4 bases and J by 4 bases, with 16 bases between.